This T cell receptor beta chain was identified during a study of shared clonotypes between healthy human individuals (dated by TCRdb to about 2020). Looking at the study overall: A couple of women and a few men aged 18 to 49 years were included in the cohort. Blood TCR repertoires of five healthy adults were deeply sequenced to estimate repertoire size and the extent of clonotype sharing between individuals. For each donor, CD4 naive and CD4 memory were each run on three plates, CD8 naive on two plates, and CD8 memory on one plate. Leukapheresis yielded between about 0.85 and 10 billion PBMCs per donor. Different laboratories and diverse techniques were used to prepare libraries and sequence TCR repertoires, to increase sequencing depth and limit assay-specific biases.

Using the deep immunoSEQ assay, TCR CDR3 regions were amplified from genomic DNA by multiplex PCR. Extracted genomic DNA from each cell subset was spread evenly across all wells of several immunoSEQ 96-well plates, with each plate serving as a replicate. Each replicate PCR for sorted subsets received 200 ng genomic DNA, equal to some 32,000 T cell genomes. Purified libraries were quantified with a Qubit 3.0 fluorometer, sized on a Bioanalyzer 2100, and re-quantified with the KAPA Library Quantification kit. Each immunoSEQ 96-well plate was sequenced on its own single-read 150-cycle Illumina NextSeq 550 flow cell. On the authors' methods: Because the immunoSEQ output held only junctional sequences and lacked quality scores, the filtering could not match the filtering applied to full-length reads. To assign V/J genes and CDR3, sequences were annotated against IMGT germline references using PyIR, a Python wrapper for IgBLAST v1.9. Reads with weak V/J assignments (E-value above 1e-6), missing CDR3, stop codons, out-of-frame junctions, or ambiguous translated residues were removed. A V3J clonotype was defined by an identical inferred V gene, J gene, and CDR3 amino acid sequence. The percentage overlap between two repertoires was calculated by dividing the number of shared unique clonotypes by the size of the smaller repertoire. Repertoire richness was assessed with RTK rarefaction, the Chao1 estimator, and Recon v2.1 estimates of unobserved clonotypes. OLGA was used to compute generation probabilities for all TCRbeta clonotypes that the gDNA method yielded from four donors. TCRdb re-hosts the immuneACCESS table, in-frame sequences only. Its copies lack some clones; in the studies checked, an unresolved V gene accounts for under half of them, and the cause for the rest is not known. V and J calls and clone size follow that table, whereas D and trimming were derived from the DNA. This sample lists a few hundred thousand clones; over 75% were detected once. In total, the top ten clones hold around 15% of the sample.

From the cysteine up to the phenylalanine, the CDR3 has a length of 13 residues. The entry retains the CDR3 DNA only, 39 bases that are in frame from base 1. V lost 0 bases and J lost 1 base; the stretch between them is 3 bases long. Via the germline V gene, CDR1 is MGHRA and CDR2 YSYEKL. The donors were healthy, HIV-negative adults with no recently reported acute infections or vaccinations. Every donor was a Caucasian adult residing in Nashville, Tennessee, USA. CD8 memory samples were composed of magnetically selected CD45RO+ cells combined with CCR7-negative CD45RA+ effector memory (TemRA) cells. Blood was collected by leukapheresis, and PBMCs were isolated by Ficoll-Histopaque density gradient centrifugation and then cryopreserved in liquid nitrogen vapor phase. Analytical flow cytometry was used to check the purity and quantity of every magnetically sorted T cell population. Genomic DNA was isolated from each sorted fraction and quantified by UV absorbance on a Nanodrop 2000c.

Details on this clone: It lacks a known antigen. Base qualities are missing; no much larger clone stands one base away.

Overall study outcomes, separate from this receptor: Rarefaction of sorted-subset datasets indicated incomplete sequencing despite the large sequencing depth. Larger estimated clonotype richness was generally found for naive subsets than for memory subsets. Pairwise subsampling led to the expectation that sequencing depth would affect the degree of clonotype sharing among donors. Sampling was restricted to blood, and TCR repertoires in tissues likely differ from the TCR repertoires found in blood. Because the study included a small number of donors, the genetic and exposure-history diversity represented was limited. Compared with non-shared clonotypes, clonotypes shared by all four sorted-subset donors had higher generation probabilities. When four donors were compared, the shared fraction of clonotypes was about 5% for naive CD4, over 3% for naive CD8, more than 2% for memory CD4, and 0.4% for memory CD8.

The receptor was isolated from a man between 18 and 35 years old in good health. The sequencing sample was made of memory CD8+ T cells sorted from blood. The cell subset or site label, as the study defines it: CD45RO+ cells pooled with CCR7-negative TemRA cells. Recombination connected TRBV4-1 to TRBJ1-1, with no confident D gene call. The encoded CDR3 is CASSQERNTEAFF. The DNA sequence is TGCGCCAGCAGCCAAGAACGGAACACTGAAGCTTTCTTT.